The present T cell receptor beta chain was sequenced within a study of CD8 T cells in Susac syndrome (dated by TCRdb to about 2019). A note on the overall study: Repertoire sequencing was used to test whether CD8+ T cell activation and differentiation in Susac syndrome was antigen driven. Beyond this particular receptor, the publication reports: The number of individuals in the TCR sequencing and HLA analysis was recognized as being relatively small.

RNA was extracted using the RNeasy kit, and roughly 0.45 to 1 microgram was reverse transcribed with random hexamers. TCR beta CDR3 regions were amplified with the immunoSEQ multiplex PCR assay covering 54 Vbeta and 13 Jbeta segments. PCR amplification bias was corrected using a synthetic template baseline for primer optimization and computational correction. Per the source publication's procedure: Only productive sequences were kept, with reads annotated to V, D and J genes according to IMGT and analyzed in immunoSEQ Analyzer. Clonality was computed as one minus Shannon entropy normalized by log2 of the number of productive unique sequences. For each patient and control, public and private clones were evaluated among the 100 most prevalent clones. A clone was defined as Susac-specific if it was absent from the healthy and MS cohorts, from roughly 990 published viral clones and from other ImmuneACCESS disease sequences. Using fastp at Q25 and MiXCR, TCRdb reprocessed the public reads and kept productive beta chains. When rows share a CDR3 protein, they turn into one entry using the most common DNA and genes. It is TCRdb's table, rather than the study itself, that gives the V and J calls and clone size. Present in this sample are roughly 130,000 distinct CDR3 sequences, 95% of which were seen just once. 0.11% of the sample comes from the top ten.

Comments on this clonotype: Its antigen is currently not known. Base quality data are lacking; no much larger clone is found one base away.

Peripheral blood CD8+ and CD4+ T cells from healthy donors, Susac syndrome patients and multiple sclerosis patients were profiled using high-throughput TCR beta sequencing. The multiple sclerosis controls were treatment-naive patients who had stable or active relapsing-remitting disease and met the revised McDonald criteria. Bulk CD8+ and CD4+ T cells were purified magnetically by negative isolation, whereas CD8+ TEMRA cells were enriched by FACS. Blood was collected in EDTA tubes and processed within 24 hours, with PBMCs isolated through density gradient centrifugation. PBMCs intended for TCR sequencing were cryopreserved in liquid nitrogen and thawed later in a water bath at 37 degrees C. The sorted or isolated CD4+, CD8+ and CD8+ TEMRA cells had a purity of 90% or higher. The germline ends are 7 bases apart after V is trimmed by 0 bases and J by 1 base. The CDR3, cysteine through phenylalanine, is 14 amino acids long. Only the CDR3 part of the read is kept: 42 bases, read in frame from the first base. CDR1 and CDR2 are read off the germline V gene (reference sequence) as LGHDT and YNNKEL.

This sequence was found in a human donor with multiple sclerosis. Sequencing input: CD4+ T cells from PBMCs. The sequence joins TRBV3-1 to TRBJ2-7; confidence is insufficient to name the D gene. The DNA reads TGTGCCAGCAGCCAAGAGTGGCATTCCTACGAGCAGTACTTC. Its coded protein is CASSQEWHSYEQYF.